This T cell receptor (beta chain) emerged from a study of blood T cell repertoires in COVID-19. Germline V gene sequence: CDR1 LGHDT, CDR2 YNNKEL (reference sequence). The CDR3 has 14 amino acids. J gave up 2 bases and V 8 bases, and 7 bases lay outside the gene matches. The method was immunoSEQ multiplex PCR; TCRdb's version includes in-frame clones alone and lacks a portion of them. This table holds around 75,000 clones, more than 85% found once. This clonotype originated in a man aged 70 or older with active COVID-19. Specimen: peripheral blood. J is TRBJ2-5 and V is TRBV3-1 (or the pseudogene TRBV3-2), with 8 bases that match TRBD2. CDR3 nucleotide sequence: TGTGCCAGCCGCCGGGAGGGGGGGCAAGAGACCCAGTACTTC. Its protein product is CASRREGGQETQYF.